The 30 T cell receptor beta chains below come from one sample, sequenced in a study of identifying expanded T cells in peripheral blood. Some clones are missing from TCRdb's copy, which holds only in-frame ones; the method was immunoSEQ multiplex PCR. The sample has 100,000 or so clones; about 83% are singletons. The sequenced sample was blood. The receptors here all came from a person aged 18 to 70 in good health.

This sequence joins TRBV6-6 and TRBJ1-2, with TRBD1 as a possible D gene (6 bases). Germline loops: CDR1 MNHNY, CDR2 SVGAGI (reference sequence). CDR3 length equals 15 residues. V lost 6 bases and J 2 bases, leaving 16 bases between the germline ends. The CDR3 DNA reads TGTGCCAGCAGCCGCGTTGAGGGGGGGAACTATGGCTACACCTTC. Its translation is CASSRVEGGNYGYTF.

This chain connects TRBV27 to TRBJ1-2; the D is unclear. Trimming shortened V by 5 bases and J by 5 bases, and 18 bases separated the two germline ends. Looked up from germline, CDR1 is MNHEY and CDR2 is SMNVEV (reference sequence). CDR3 length: 15 residues. CDR3 nucleotides: TGTGCCAGCAGTACAACAGCCGGGAATTTTTATGGCTACACCTTC. Translated, it gives CASSTTAGNFYGYTF.

The rearrangement links TRBV25-1 to TRBJ1-1; TRBD1 aligns across 9 bases. CDR1 MGHDK and CDR2 SYGVNS come from the germline V gene. CDR3 size: 14 residues. Trimming cost V 8 bases and J 7 bases; bases outside gene matches: 11. The CDR3 DNA sequence: TGTGCCAGCTCTTCAATACAGGGGGCGAATGAAGCTTTCTTT. This gives the protein CASSSIQGANEAFF.

The chain recombines TRBV7-2 with TRBJ1-1, with unresolved D. The CDR3 sequence is 13 residues long. Germline CDR1 reads SGHTA; CDR2 reads FQGNSA. The V end lost 3 bases, the J end lost 1 base, and 6 bases lay between the germline ends. CDR3 in amino acids: CASSFNGNTEAFF. CDR3 in DNA: TGTGCCAGCAGCTTTAACGGGAACACTGAAGCTTTCTTT.

This chain connects TRBV18 to TRBJ1-2, with a possible D match to TRBD1 (5 bases). V lost 2 bases and J lost 5, with 9 bases in between. The germline gives CDR1 KGHSH, CDR2 LQKENI. CDR3 size: 13 residues. The CDR3 sequence: CASSPGGSYGYTF. The CDR3 nucleotides read TGTGCCAGCTCACCAGGGGGTAGTTATGGCTACACCTTC.

The table lists this clone with a count of one. The rearrangement uses TRBV7-9 and TRBJ2-3, with D maybe TRBD2 (5 bases). The CDR3 extends over 15 amino acids. V lost 5 bases and J 0 bases, leaving 12 bases between the germline ends. Per the germline V gene, CDR1 is SEHNR and CDR2 is FQNEAQ (reference sequence). CDR3 sequence: CASSLPSKSTDTQYF. The CDR3 DNA is TGTGCCAGCAGCCTTCCTAGCAAGAGCACAGATACGCAGTATTTT.

The chain employs TRBV7-2 and TRBJ2-3; TRBD2 matches at 14 bases. With V trimmed by 4 bases and J by 4 bases, 10 bases remained unmatched. This CDR3 is 18 amino acids long. Germline assignment: CDR1 SGHTA and CDR2 FQGNSA. CDR3 sequence: CASSWGLAGVSRPDTQYF. In DNA, the CDR3 is TGTGCCAGCAGCTGGGGACTAGCGGGGGTTTCACGCCCAGATACGCAGTATTTT.

This chain links TRBV28 with TRBJ1-6, with a tentative D call TRBD1 (6 bases). Trimming took 6 bases from V and 3 from J, leaving 21 bases between them. Germline CDR1 reads MDHEN; CDR2 reads SYDVKM. The length of the CDR3 is 18 residues. CDR3 residues: CASSSDSGDTLYNSPLHF. The CDR3 DNA is TGTGCCAGCAGCTCTGACAGCGGGGACACCCTCTATAATTCACCCCTCCACTTT.

This clone was seen only a few times. The V and J genes are TRBV2 and TRBJ1-2; 8 bases are a match to TRBD1. The CDR3 sequence is 14 residues long. The V gene's germline CDR1 is SNHLY and CDR2 FYNNEI. The ends lost 7 bases at V and 4 bases at J; junction bases unmatched: 8. This CDR3 is CASTPGQGSYGYTF. The CDR3 DNA sequence: TGTGCCAGCACTCCTGGACAGGGTAGCTATGGCTACACCTTC. Full variable domain (remainder filled in from reference TRBV2 and TRBJ1-2): EPEVTQTPSHQVTQMGQEVILRCVPISNHLYFYWYRQILGQKVEFLVSFYNNEISEKSEIFDDQFSVERPDGSNFTLKIRSTKLEDSAMYFCASTPGQGSYGYTFGSGTRLTVV.

This rearrangement joins TRBV27 to TRBJ2-2, with D possibly matching TRBD1 (5 bases). The ends were cut back, 0 bases at V and 9 bases at J, with 11 bases in the middle. Germline lookup yields CDR1 MNHEY and CDR2 SMNVEV (reference sequence). The CDR3 runs to 14 residues. The CDR3 sequence is CASSLSRGARELFF. The CDR3 region has the DNA TGTGCCAGCAGTTTATCAAGGGGCGCGAGGGAGCTGTTTTTT.

The rearrangement links TRBV6-6 to TRBJ2-2; 9 nucleotides agree with TRBD2. Trimming cost V 7 bases and J 4 bases; bases outside gene matches: 7. In germline, CDR1 is MNHNY, CDR2 SVGAGI (reference sequence). This CDR3 is built from 15 residues. As DNA, the CDR3 is TGTGCCAGCATCGGACTAGCGAGCGCCACCGGGGAGCTGTTTTTT. As protein: CASIGLASATGELFF.

The V and J genes are TRBV7-8 and TRBJ2-7; 9 bases match TRBD1. V trimming: 5 bases; J trimming: 0 bases; junction bases outside the gene matches: 8. Germline CDR1 and CDR2: SGHVS and FQNEAQ. This CDR3 spans 16 amino acids. The CDR3 sequence is CASSHTGTGYSYEQYF. CDR3 coding DNA: TGTGCCAGCAGCCACACCGGGACAGGGTACTCCTACGAGCAGTACTTC.

This clone was observed once. The chain couples TRBV7-9 to TRBJ1-3; 8 bases agree with TRBD1. This CDR3 comprises 16 residues. V gave up 8 bases and J gave up 0 bases; unmatched junction bases: 9. CDR1 and CDR2 from the germline V gene are SEHNR and FQNEAQ (reference sequence). The CDR3 loop reads CASAQGVLHSGNTIYF. DNA for the CDR3: TGTGCCAGCGCACAGGGGGTCCTTCACTCTGGAAACACCATATATTTT.

V usage is TRBV27 and J usage is TRBJ2-1, with 10 bases aligning to TRBD1. From germline, CDR1 is MNHEY and CDR2 SMNVEV (reference sequence). The CDR3 has 17 residues. Germline trimming cut 5 bases from V and 6 bases from J; bases unmatched to any gene: 13. The CDR3 region has the DNA TGTGCCAGCAGTCGGATATCCGGGACAGGGGAGGGCAATGAGCAGTTCTTC. It specifies CASSRISGTGEGNEQFF.

This sequence joins TRBV4-3 and TRBJ2-1; D may match TRBD1 or TRBD2 (5 bases each). This CDR3 is 14 amino acids long. Trimming cost V 2 bases and J 9 bases, with 14 bases left between them. In germline, CDR1 is LGHNA, CDR2 YSLEER. This chain's CDR3 is CASSQRDGKIEQFF. Written as DNA, the CDR3 is TGCGCCAGCAGCCAAAGGGACGGAAAAATTGAGCAGTTCTTC.

V gene TRBV10-2 combines with J gene TRBJ2-1, with D uncertain. The V end was cut by 5 bases, the J end by 7 bases, with 12 bases between. This CDR3 has 13 amino acids. Germline-derived CDR1 and CDR2 are WSHSY and SAAADI. The CDR3 loop reads CASSKSGPNEQFF. CDR3 coding DNA: TGCGCCAGCAGTAAATCCGGGCCGAATGAGCAGTTCTTC.

The chain has TRBV11-2 and TRBJ2-1, with D perhaps assigned TRBD1 or TRBD2 (5 bases each). Trimming took off 1 base at V and 0 bases at J, with 10 bases between the two ends. Germline assignment: CDR1 SGHAT and CDR2 FQNNGV. This CDR3 comprises 16 residues. The CDR3 DNA is TGTGCCAGCAGCTTAGTCTCCGGGACCTCCTACAATGAGCAGTTCTTC. It encodes CASSLVSGTSYNEQFF.

The chain couples TRBV2 to TRBJ2-7; D is unclear. Germline V gene lookup returns CDR1 SNHLY and CDR2 FYNNEI. Trimming removed 0 bases from V and 7 bases from J, with 7 bases in between. This CDR3 is 12 amino acids long. For the CDR3, the DNA is TGTGCCAGCAGTGAAGCGCAGCTTGAGCAGTACTTC. This codes for CASSEAQLEQYF.

V and J are TRBV5-4 and TRBJ2-5; possibly TRBD2 for D (7 bases). The germline V and J ends were trimmed by 9 bases and 3 bases, with 18 bases remaining between them. Germline-derived CDR1 and CDR2 are SGHNT and YYREEE (reference sequence). The CDR3 has 14 amino acids. The DNA of the CDR3 is TGTGCCACCGCGCCCGGGGGGCGGGAAGAGACCCAGTACTTC. It specifies CATAPGGREETQYF.

The chain employs TRBV4-3 and TRBJ1-4; a possible D gene is TRBD1 (6 bases). CDR3 length: 16 residues. V lost 2 bases, J lost 5 bases, and 15 bases lay in between. Germline loops: CDR1 LGHNA, CDR2 YSLEER. The CDR3 spells CASSQNERGGNEKLFF. DNA of the CDR3: TGCGCCAGCAGCCAAAACGAGAGGGGGGGCAATGAAAAACTGTTTTTT.

The chain carries TRBV28 and TRBJ1-2; D ambiguous. Germline-derived CDR1 and CDR2 are MDHEN and SYDVKM. Between the trimmed V and J ends, which lost 6 bases and 1 base, there was a span of 9 bases. This CDR3 has 13 residues. The CDR3 DNA reads as TGTGCCAGCAGCTTTCGGGTTAACTATGGCTACACCTTC. As protein: CASSFRVNYGYTF.

The V call is TRBV29-1, the J call TRBJ2-3; 9 nucleotides match TRBD1. V dropped 6 bases and J dropped 5; count of bases not matched to a gene: 12. CDR1 is SQVTM, CDR2 ANQGSEA, per germline. The CDR3 has 15 residues. Here the CDR3 DNA reads TGCAGCGTCCCCTTATGGACAGGGGTAGGAGATACGCAGTATTTT. Protein product: CSVPLWTGVGDTQYF.

In this sample, this clone turned up a few times. Other DNA variants within this sample encode the same CDR3. The chain combines TRBV9 with TRBJ2-7, with D perhaps being TRBD1 or TRBD2 (5 bases each). The CDR3 contains 14 residues. Trimming pared 4 bases from V and 4 bases from J, leaving 15 bases between. Germline CDR1 is SGDLS and CDR2 is YYNGEE. The CDR3 sequence: CASSTGQGAYEQYF. In DNA, the CDR3 is TGTGCCAGCAGCACCGGTCAGGGAGCGTACGAGCAGTACTTC.

This clone showed up just a few times. The gene calls are TRBV21-1 and TRBJ2-7. TRBV21-1 constitutes a pseudogene. The CDR3 runs 11 residues. Here the CDR3 reads CASSASYEQYF. CDR3 coding DNA: TGTGCCAGCAGCGCCTCCTACGAGCAGTACTTC.

The chain uses TRBV4-2 and TRBJ2-3; 11 nucleotides match TRBD2. CDR1 is LGHNA and CDR2 is YNFKEQ in the germline V gene. This CDR3 comprises 15 residues. Trimming took 1 base from V and 4 from J; bases not matched to a gene: 1. The CDR3 reads CASSQGLAGPDTQYF. DNA of the CDR3: TGTGCCAGCAGCCAAGGACTAGCGGGGCCAGATACGCAGTATTTT.

The sample holds one count of this clone. This rearrangement joins TRBV7-2 to TRBJ2-2; no clear D. Between the trimmed V and J ends, which lost 5 bases and 7 bases, there was a span of 8 bases. Germline V gene sequence: CDR1 SGHTA, CDR2 FQGNSA. This CDR3 region has 12 residues. CDR3 loop: CASSRKIGELFF. Written as DNA, the CDR3 is TGTGCCAGCAGCCGAAAAATCGGGGAGCTGTTTTTT.

V and J are TRBV5-5 and TRBJ2-7; unclear D gene. The germline gives CDR1 SGHKS, CDR2 YYEKEE (reference sequence). V was trimmed by 1 base and J by 3 bases, leaving 5 bases between them. This CDR3 has 12 residues. DNA for the CDR3: TGTGCCAGCAGCTTGAAATTCTACGAGCAGTACTTC. Protein: CASSLKFYEQYF.

The table lists this clone with a count of one. The chain carries TRBV6-1 and TRBJ1-4; D gene ambiguous. CDR1 and CDR2 (germline): MNHNS, SASEGT. The CDR3 is 19 amino acids. Trimming pared 2 bases from V and 5 bases from J, leaving 24 bases between. The CDR3 DNA is TGTGCCAGCAGTGAAATGATTTATTCGGCACAGCCCGAAAATGAAAAACTGTTTTTT. Translated, it gives CASSEMIYSAQPENEKLFF.

The rearrangement links TRBV28 to TRBJ1-1; 7 nucleotides line up with TRBD1. V was clipped by 3 bases and J by 10 bases; unmatched bases: 17. Germline V CDR1 and CDR2: MDHEN, SYDVKM. The CDR3 extends over 16 amino acids. CDR3 in amino acids: CASSFLDETGRSRAFF. CDR3 DNA: TGTGCCAGCAGTTTTCTAGATGAGACAGGGCGTTCGAGAGCTTTCTTT.

This chain joins TRBV6-5 and TRBJ2-1, with TRBD2 matching 9 bases. The CDR3 runs to 15 residues. With V trimmed by 6 bases and J by 6 bases, 9 bases remained unmatched. Germline V gives CDR1 MNHEY, CDR2 SVGAGI. CDR3 sequence (DNA): TGTGCCAGCAGGCAGAGCGGGGGGCTCCTCAATGAGCAGTTCTTC. Translation: CASRQSGGLLNEQFF.